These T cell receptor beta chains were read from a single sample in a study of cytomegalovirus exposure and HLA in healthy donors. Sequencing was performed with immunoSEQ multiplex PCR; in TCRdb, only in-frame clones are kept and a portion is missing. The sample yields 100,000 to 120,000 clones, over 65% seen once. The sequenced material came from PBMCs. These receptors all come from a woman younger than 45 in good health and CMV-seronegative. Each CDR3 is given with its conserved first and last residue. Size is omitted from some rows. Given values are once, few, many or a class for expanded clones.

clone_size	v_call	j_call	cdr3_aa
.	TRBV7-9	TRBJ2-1	CASSFLTGGYNEQFF
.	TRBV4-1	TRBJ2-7	CASSRLAGTETTSYEQYF
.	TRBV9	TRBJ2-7	CASSPMGQFSYEQYF
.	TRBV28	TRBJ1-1	CASSLLYTEAFF
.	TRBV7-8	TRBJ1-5	CASSQGAQGVLQPQHF
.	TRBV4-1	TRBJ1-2	CASSQGPGQTFYGYTF
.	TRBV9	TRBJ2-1	CASSPPRQYNEQFF
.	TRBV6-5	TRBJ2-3	CASRQGTRGTDTQYF
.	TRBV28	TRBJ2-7	CASSLTQGAGEQYF
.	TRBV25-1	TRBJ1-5	CASSELTGNQPQHF
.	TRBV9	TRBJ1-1	CASTPRAGGNAFF
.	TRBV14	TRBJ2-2	CASSQNVLTTGELFF
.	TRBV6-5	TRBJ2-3	CASSYSGARTDTQYF
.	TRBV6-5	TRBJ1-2	CASSYSPGGTHYTF
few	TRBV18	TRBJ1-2	CASSPYGPGQKNYGYTF
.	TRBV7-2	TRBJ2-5	CASSLAGQLETQYF
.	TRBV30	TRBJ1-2	CAWSVGGGYGYTF
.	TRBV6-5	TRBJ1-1	CASSYSTVNTEAFF
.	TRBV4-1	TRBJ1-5	CASSHSITGFREPQHF
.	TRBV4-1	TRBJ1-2	CASSQGQDIRFSYTF
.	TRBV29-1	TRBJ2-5	CSVFHYQETQYF
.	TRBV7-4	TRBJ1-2	CASPRVRGQVYGYTF
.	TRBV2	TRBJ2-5	CASSTLAGATGEQYF
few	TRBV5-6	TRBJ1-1	CASSLFTTGEPAFF